The entry that follows covers one T cell receptor (beta chain) sequence. Its antigen is as yet unknown. The source of the sample is a study of CD8 T cells in ankylosing spondylitis. Points from the study as a whole: A TCR beta motif of 7 or 8 highly homologous variants appeared characteristic of ankylosing spondylitis blood.

From the 5' RACE reads, TCRdb called clonotypes with MiXCR, one entry per CDR3 protein. The table shows around 430,000 distinct CDR3 sequences, with roughly a sixth occurring only once. The CDR3 consists of 17 residues. Trimming removed 4 bases at V and 7 bases at J, with 25 bases between. Germline CDR1 is SGHDN and CDR2 is FVKESK. The TCR was taken from a male donor with ankylosing spondylitis. The chain couples TRBV14 to TRBJ2-5, with D unclear. Sequences were obtained from blood, either unsorted or a sorted T cell fraction (not recorded which). CDR3 sequence reads: CASSPHTFDSPVGTQYF. In DNA, the CDR3 is TGTGCCAGCAGCCCCCACACCTTCGACTCTCCCGTCGGGACCCAGTACTTC.